This TCR beta chain is drawn from a study of shared clonotypes between healthy human individuals. The CDR3 runs to 17 residues. The germline gives CDR1 MDHEN, CDR2 SYDVKM. V was pared by 6 bases and J by 4 bases, with 24 bases between. As concerns this clone: Antigen unknown.

Findings and limits, study-wide: Some naive CD4 clonotypes, roughly 5%, turned up in common across a few donors. The genetic and exposure-history diversity represented was limited by few donors.

Genomic DNA belonging to each subset was distributed in equal measure over several immunoSEQ plates. Generated by immunoSEQ multiplex PCR, the TCRdb table keeps only in-frame clones and is missing some. The repertoire holds some 550,000 clones, 95% to 98% seen once, with around 0.057% in the top ten. This chain uses TRBV28 with TRBJ1-2; maybe TRBD1 (5 bases). This sequence originates from a woman in her 30s in good health. Sequencing used naive CD4+ T cells sorted from blood. Subset here: CD45RA+ positively selected. The CDR3: CASSPIWGTVTRYGYTF. The CDR3 nucleotides are TGTGCCAGCAGCCCTATTTGGGGGACGGTAACTCGCTATGGCTACACCTTC.